The subject of this entry is one T cell receptor (beta chain). What it recognizes is unknown. The source of the sample is a study of identical twins. Study-wide results and caveats: It was out-of-frame TCR alpha sharing in monozygotic twins that models underestimated.

MiXCR, applied by TCRdb to the 5' RACE reads, yields one record per CDR3 protein. Seen here are around 1.7 million distinct CDR3 sequences, roughly 35% observed once, and the top ten hold approximately 0.29%. CDR3 length equals 16 residues. Germline V gene sequence: CDR1 SGHAT, CDR2 FQNNGV. Trimming cost V 5 bases and J 1 base, with 15 bases left between them. The V and J genes are TRBV11-2 and TRBJ2-4, with a possible D match to TRBD1 (5 bases). The sequence was obtained from a newborn girl in good health. Sequencing was performed on cord blood. CDR3 sequence: CASSPFPKGAKNIQYF. The CDR3 bases are TGTGCCAGCAGCCCTTTCCCCAAGGGGGCCAAAAACATTCAGTACTTC.